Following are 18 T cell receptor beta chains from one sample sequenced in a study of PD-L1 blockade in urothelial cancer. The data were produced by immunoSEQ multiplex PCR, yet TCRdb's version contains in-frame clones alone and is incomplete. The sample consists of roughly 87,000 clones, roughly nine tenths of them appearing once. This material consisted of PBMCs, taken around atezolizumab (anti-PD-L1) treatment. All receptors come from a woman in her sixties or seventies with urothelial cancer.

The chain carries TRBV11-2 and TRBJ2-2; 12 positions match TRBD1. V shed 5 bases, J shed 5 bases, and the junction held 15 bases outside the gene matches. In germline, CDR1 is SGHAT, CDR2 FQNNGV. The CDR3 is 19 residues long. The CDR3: CASSPWEGDRGLATGELFF. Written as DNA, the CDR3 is TGTGCCAGCAGCCCATGGGAAGGGGACAGGGGGCTCGCGACCGGGGAGCTGTTTTTT. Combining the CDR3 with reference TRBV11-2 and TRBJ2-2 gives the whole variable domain EAGVAQSPRYKIIEKRQSVAFWCNPISGHATLYWYQQILGQGPKLLIQFQNNGVVDDSQLPKDRFSAERLKGVDSTLKIQPAKLEDSAVYLCASSPWEGDRGLATGELFFGEGSRLTVL.

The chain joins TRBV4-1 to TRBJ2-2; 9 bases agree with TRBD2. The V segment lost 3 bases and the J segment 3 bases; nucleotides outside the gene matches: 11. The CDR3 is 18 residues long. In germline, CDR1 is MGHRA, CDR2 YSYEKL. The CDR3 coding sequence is TGCGCCAGCAGCCAGCTGGTATCTGCGGGGGGGTACACCGGGGAGCTGTTTTTT. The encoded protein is CASSQLVSAGGYTGELFF.

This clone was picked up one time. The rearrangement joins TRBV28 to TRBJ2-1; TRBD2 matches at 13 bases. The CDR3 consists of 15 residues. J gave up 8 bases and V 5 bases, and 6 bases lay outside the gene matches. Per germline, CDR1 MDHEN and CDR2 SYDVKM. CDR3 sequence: CASSPTSGRAYEQFF. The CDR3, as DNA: TGTGCCAGCAGTCCAACTAGCGGGAGGGCATATGAGCAGTTCTTC.

Written as DNA, the CDR3 is TGTGCCAGCAGTGGGTCAGGGCGCTACGAGCAGTACTTC. Amino acids: CASSGSGRYEQYF. The chain is built from TRBV27 and TRBJ2-7; TRBD1 is a possible D gene (5 bases). From germline, CDR1 is MNHEY and CDR2 SMNVEV (reference sequence). The CDR3 is 13 residues long. V lost 5 bases and J 3 bases, leaving 11 bases between the germline ends.

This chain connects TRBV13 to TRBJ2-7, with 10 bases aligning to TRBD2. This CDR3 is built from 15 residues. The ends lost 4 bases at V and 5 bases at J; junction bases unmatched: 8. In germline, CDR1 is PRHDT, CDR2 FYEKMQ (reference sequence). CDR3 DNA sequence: TGTGCCAGCAGCTGGGGCCTAGCGGGAGCGGACGAGCAGTACTTC. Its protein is CASSWGLAGADEQYF.

The CDR3 sequence: CASSVDRGYNEQFF. CDR3 DNA: TGTGCCAGCAGTGTTGACAGGGGCTACAATGAGCAGTTCTTC. J is TRBJ2-1 and V is TRBV6-1, with TRBD1 matching over 8 bases. The CDR3 is made up of 14 amino acids. V lost 4 bases, J lost 3 bases, and 2 bases stayed unmatched. Germline V gene data show CDR1 as MNHNS and CDR2 as SASEGT.

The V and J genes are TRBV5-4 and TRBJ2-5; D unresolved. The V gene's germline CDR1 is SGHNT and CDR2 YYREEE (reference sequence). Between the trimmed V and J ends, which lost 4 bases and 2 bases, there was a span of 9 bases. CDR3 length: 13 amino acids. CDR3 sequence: CASSPFPQETQYF. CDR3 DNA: TGTGCCAGCAGCCCTTTCCCGCAAGAGACCCAGTACTTC.

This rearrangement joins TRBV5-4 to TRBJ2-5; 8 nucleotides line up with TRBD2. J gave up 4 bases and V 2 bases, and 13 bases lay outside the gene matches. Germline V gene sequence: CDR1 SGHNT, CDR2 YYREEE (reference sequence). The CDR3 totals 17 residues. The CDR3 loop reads CASSFSVGGAGGETQYF. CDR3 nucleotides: TGTGCCAGCAGCTTTTCCGTCGGGGGGGCCGGGGGAGAGACCCAGTACTTC.

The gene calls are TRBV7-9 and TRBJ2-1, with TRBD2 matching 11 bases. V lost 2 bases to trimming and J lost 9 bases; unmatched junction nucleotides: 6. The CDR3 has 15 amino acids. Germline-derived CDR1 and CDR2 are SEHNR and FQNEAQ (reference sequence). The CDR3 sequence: CASSLTSGGRGEQFF. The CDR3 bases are TGTGCCAGCAGCTTAACTAGCGGGGGACGCGGTGAGCAGTTCTTC.

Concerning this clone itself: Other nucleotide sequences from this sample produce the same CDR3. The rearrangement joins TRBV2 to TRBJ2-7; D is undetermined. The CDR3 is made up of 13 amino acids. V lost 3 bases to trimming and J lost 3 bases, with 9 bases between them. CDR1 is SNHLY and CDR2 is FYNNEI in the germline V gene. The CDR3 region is CASSDSPSYEQYF. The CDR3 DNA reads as TGTGCCAGCAGTGATTCTCCGAGCTACGAGCAGTACTTC.

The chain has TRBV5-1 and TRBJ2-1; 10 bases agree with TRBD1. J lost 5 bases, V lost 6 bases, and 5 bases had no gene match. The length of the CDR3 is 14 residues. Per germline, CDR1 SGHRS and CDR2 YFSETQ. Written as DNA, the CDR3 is TGCGCCAGCACCACCGGGACAGGGGACAATGAGCAGTTCTTC. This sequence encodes CASTTGTGDNEQFF. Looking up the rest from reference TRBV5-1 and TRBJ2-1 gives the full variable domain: KAGVTQTPRYLIKTRGQQVTLSCSPISGHRSVSWYQQTPGQGLQFLFEYFSETQRNKGNFPGRFSGRQFSNSRSEMNVSTLELGDSALYLCASTTGTGDNEQFFGPGTRLTVL.

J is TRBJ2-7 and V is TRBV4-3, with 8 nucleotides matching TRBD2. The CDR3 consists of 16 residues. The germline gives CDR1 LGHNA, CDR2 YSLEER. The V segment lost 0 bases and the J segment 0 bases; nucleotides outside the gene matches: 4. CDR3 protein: CASSQDTGGSSYEQYF. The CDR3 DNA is TGCGCCAGCAGCCAAGATACGGGGGGGAGCTCCTACGAGCAGTACTTC.

CDR3: CACGTGWGNTEAFF. The CDR3 DNA follows: TGTGCCTGCGGGACAGGGTGGGGGAACACTGAAGCTTTCTTT. The V gene is TRBV30, the J gene TRBJ1-1, with 9 bases lining up with TRBD1. The CDR3 extends over 14 amino acids. Germline V CDR1 and CDR2: GTSNPN, SVGIG (reference sequence). With 6 bases clipped from V and 1 base from J, the junction kept 6 bases outside the gene matches.

CDR3 in DNA: TGTGCCAGCAGCTTAGCGGTGGGGGGGCAGTGGTACAATGAGCAGTTCTTC. Translated: CASSLAVGGQWYNEQFF. The chain recombines TRBV7-9 with TRBJ2-1; D perhaps matches TRBD2 (7 bases). Looked up from germline, CDR1 is SEHNR and CDR2 is FQNEAQ (reference sequence). The germline V and J ends were trimmed by 0 bases and 4 bases, with 16 bases remaining between them. The CDR3 consists of 17 residues.

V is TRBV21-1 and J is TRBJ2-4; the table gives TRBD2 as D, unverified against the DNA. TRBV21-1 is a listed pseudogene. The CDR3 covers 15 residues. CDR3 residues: CASSKLNVAKNIQYF. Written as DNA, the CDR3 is TGTGCCAGCAGCAAACTAAATGTCGCCAAAAACATTCAGTACTTC.

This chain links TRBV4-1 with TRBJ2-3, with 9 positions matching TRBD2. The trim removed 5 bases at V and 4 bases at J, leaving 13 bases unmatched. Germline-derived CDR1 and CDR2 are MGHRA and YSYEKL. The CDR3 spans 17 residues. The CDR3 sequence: CASSEPSGAVWADTQYF. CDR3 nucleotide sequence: TGCGCCAGCAGCGAGCCTAGCGGGGCGGTGTGGGCAGATACGCAGTATTTT.

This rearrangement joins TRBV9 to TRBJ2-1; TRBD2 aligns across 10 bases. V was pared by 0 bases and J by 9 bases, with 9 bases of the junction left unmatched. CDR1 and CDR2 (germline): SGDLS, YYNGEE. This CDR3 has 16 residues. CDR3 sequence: CASSVGVAGGEGEQFF. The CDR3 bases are TGTGCCAGCAGCGTAGGAGTAGCGGGAGGTGAAGGTGAGCAGTTCTTC.

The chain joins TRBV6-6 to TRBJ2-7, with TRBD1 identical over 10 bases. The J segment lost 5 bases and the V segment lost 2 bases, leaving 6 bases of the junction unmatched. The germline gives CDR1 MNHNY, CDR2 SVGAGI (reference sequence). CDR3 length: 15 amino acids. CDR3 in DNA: TGTGCCAGCAGTTACGTTCGGGACAGGGGCGACGAGCAGTACTTC. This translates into CASSYVRDRGDEQYF.